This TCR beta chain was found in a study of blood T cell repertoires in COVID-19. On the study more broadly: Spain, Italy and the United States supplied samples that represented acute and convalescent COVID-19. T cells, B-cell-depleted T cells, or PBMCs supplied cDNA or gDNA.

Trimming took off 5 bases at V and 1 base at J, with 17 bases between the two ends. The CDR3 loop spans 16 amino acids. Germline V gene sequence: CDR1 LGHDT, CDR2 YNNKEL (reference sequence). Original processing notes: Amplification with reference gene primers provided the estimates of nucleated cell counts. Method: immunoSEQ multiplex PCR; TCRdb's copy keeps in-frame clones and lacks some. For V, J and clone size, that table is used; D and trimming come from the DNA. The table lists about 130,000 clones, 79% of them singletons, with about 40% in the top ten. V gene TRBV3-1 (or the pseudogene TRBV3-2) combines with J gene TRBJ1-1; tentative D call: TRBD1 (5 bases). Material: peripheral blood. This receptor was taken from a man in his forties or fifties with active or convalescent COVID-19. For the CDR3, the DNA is TGTGCCAGCAGCTCAAGGGGTTGGGGAGGGAACACTGAAGCTTTCTTT. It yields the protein CASSSRGWGGNTEAFF.